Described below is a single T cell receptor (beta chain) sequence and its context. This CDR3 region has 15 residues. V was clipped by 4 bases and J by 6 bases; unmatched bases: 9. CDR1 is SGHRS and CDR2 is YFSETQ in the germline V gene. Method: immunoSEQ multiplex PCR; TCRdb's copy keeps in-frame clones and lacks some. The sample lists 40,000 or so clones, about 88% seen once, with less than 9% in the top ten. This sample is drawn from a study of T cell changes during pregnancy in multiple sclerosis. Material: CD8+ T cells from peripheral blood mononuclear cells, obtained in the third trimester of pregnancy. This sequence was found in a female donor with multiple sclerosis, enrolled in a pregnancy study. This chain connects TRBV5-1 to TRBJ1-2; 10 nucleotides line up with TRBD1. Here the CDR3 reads CASSPRSGTGDGYTF. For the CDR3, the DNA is TGCGCCAGCAGCCCTCGATCCGGGACAGGGGATGGCTACACCTTC.